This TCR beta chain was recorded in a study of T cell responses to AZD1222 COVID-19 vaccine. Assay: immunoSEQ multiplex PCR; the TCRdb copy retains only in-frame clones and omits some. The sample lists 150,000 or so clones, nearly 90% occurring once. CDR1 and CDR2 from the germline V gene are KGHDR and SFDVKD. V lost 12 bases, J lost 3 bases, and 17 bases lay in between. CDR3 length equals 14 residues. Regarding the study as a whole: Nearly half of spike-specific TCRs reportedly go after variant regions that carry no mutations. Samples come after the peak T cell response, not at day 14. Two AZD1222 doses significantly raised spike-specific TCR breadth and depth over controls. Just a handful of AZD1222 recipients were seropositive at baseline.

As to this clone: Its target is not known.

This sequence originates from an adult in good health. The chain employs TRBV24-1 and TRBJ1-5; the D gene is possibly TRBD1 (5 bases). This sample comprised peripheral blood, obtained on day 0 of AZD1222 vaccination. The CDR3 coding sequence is TGTGCCTCCTCCCAAACAGGTTTCAATCAGCCCCAGCATTTT. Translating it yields CASSQTGFNQPQHF.